Following are 13 T cell receptor beta chains from one sample sequenced in a study of beta chain features in type 1 diabetes. The study reverse transcribed the entire isolated RNA, so it sequenced expressed TCRB transcripts. Produced via immunoSEQ multiplex PCR; TCRdb's table is partial and in-frame only. The sample holds about 360,000 clones, around an eighth seen once. The sequenced sample consisted of naive CD4+ T cells from blood. The receptors were gathered from a young man in good health.

The V gene is TRBV28, the J gene TRBJ2-7; 7 nucleotides line up with TRBD2. The V segment lost 8 bases and the J segment 0 bases; nucleotides outside the gene matches: 7. CDR1 is MDHEN, CDR2 SYDVKM, per germline. The CDR3 spans 14 residues. CDR3 in amino acids: CASVVGGGSYEQYF. CDR3 nucleotides: TGTGCCAGCGTTGTCGGCGGGGGCTCCTACGAGCAGTACTTC.

The gene calls are TRBV7-2 and TRBJ2-3, with D unresolved. This CDR3 comprises 13 residues. Looked up from germline, CDR1 is SGHTA and CDR2 is FQGNSA. The germline V and J ends were trimmed by 5 bases and 4 bases, with 10 bases remaining between them. This CDR3 reads CASSLDFPDTQYF. CDR3 nucleotides: TGTGCCAGCAGCCTTGACTTCCCAGATACGCAGTATTTT.

This clone was found a few times. V usage is TRBV5-1 and J usage is TRBJ2-7, with TRBD1 as a possible D gene (5 bases). The CDR3 has 15 residues. From germline, CDR1 is SGHRS and CDR2 YFSETQ. V lost 0 bases, J lost 3 bases, and 13 bases lay in between. Here the CDR3 DNA reads TGCGCCAGCAGCTTGGGTCAGACAGCCTTCTACGAGCAGTACTTC. Translation gives CASSLGQTAFYEQYF.

This clone was recorded a few times. The rearrangement links TRBV5-5 to TRBJ1-2, with D tentatively TRBD1 (6 bases). Germline V gene sequence: CDR1 SGHKS, CDR2 YYEKEE (reference sequence). With 4 bases removed from V and 1 base from J, the gap between germline ends came to 17 bases. CDR3 length: 16 residues. CDR3 nucleotide sequence: TGTGCCAGCAGCCTCAGTGGGGGGGCGCGTAACTATGGCTACACCTTC. Amino acid sequence: CASSLSGGARNYGYTF. Variable domain in full (rest from reference TRBV5-5 and TRBJ1-2): DAGVTQSPTHLIKTRGQQVTLRCSPISGHKSVSWYQQVLGQGPQFIFQYYEKEERGRGNFPDRFSARQFPNYSSELNVNALLLGDSALYLCASSLSGGARNYGYTFGSGTRLTVV.

V gene TRBV7-2 combines with J gene TRBJ1-2; TRBD1 might be the D (5 bases). The CDR3 loop spans 14 amino acids. V dropped 1 base and J dropped 4 bases, with 10 bases sitting between them. The germline gives CDR1 SGHTA, CDR2 FQGNSA. The CDR3 DNA reads as TGTGCCAGCAGCTTAGATGGGGGGGTCTATGGCTACACCTTC. Translation gives CASSLDGGVYGYTF.

This clone has only a few counts. The chain's CDR3 is CASSQQQENTEAFF. The CDR3 region has the DNA TGTGCCAGCAGCCAACAACAGGAGAACACTGAAGCTTTCTTT. The rearrangement uses TRBV16 and TRBJ1-1; weak D call: TRBD1 (5 bases). CDR1 KGHSY and CDR2 FQNENV come from the germline V gene. The length of the CDR3 is 14 residues. V was cut by 2 bases and J by 1 base, with 8 bases left in between.

The chain joins TRBV7-2 to TRBJ1-5, with 7 bases that match TRBD1. V was pared by 5 bases and J by 4 bases, with 8 bases of the junction left unmatched. This CDR3 comprises 15 residues. Per germline, CDR1 SGHTA and CDR2 FQGNSA. The CDR3 coding sequence is TGTGCCAGCAGCCAAGACGACAGGGTGAATCAGCCCCAGCATTTT. Translating it yields CASSQDDRVNQPQHF.

The chain is built from TRBV4-2 and TRBJ2-2; the match to TRBD1 covers 7 bases. Trimming cost V 4 bases and J 0 bases; bases outside gene matches: 5. The CDR3 contains 16 residues. CDR1 is LGHNA, CDR2 YNFKEQ, per germline. The CDR3 DNA follows: TGTGCCAGCAGCCCCGAAACAGGGGCGAACACCGGGGAGCTGTTTTTT. Translating gives CASSPETGANTGELFF.

This clone was detected a few times. This sequence joins TRBV5-4 and TRBJ1-2; 8 nucleotides match TRBD1. Germline loops: CDR1 SGHNT, CDR2 YYREEE (reference sequence). The length of the CDR3 is 15 residues. V gave up 2 bases and J gave up 6 bases; unmatched junction bases: 9. The CDR3, as DNA: TGTGCCAGCAGCTTCTTGGACAGGGCGGTCCATGGCTACACCTTC. The encoded protein is CASSFLDRAVHGYTF.

The chain uses TRBV7-9 and TRBJ1-1; 11 nucleotides line up with TRBD1. V lost 1 base and J lost 1; bases outside the gene matches: 5. Germline V lookup: CDR1 SEHNR, CDR2 FQNEAQ (reference sequence). CDR3 size: 17 residues. The CDR3 here is CASSLGTGGAWNTEAFF. CDR3 coding DNA: TGTGCCAGCAGCTTAGGGACAGGGGGCGCCTGGAACACTGAAGCTTTCTTT.

This clone was observed many times. The genes are TRBV12-5 and TRBJ2-2; D gene unclear. The CDR3 consists of 12 residues. V lost 5 bases to trimming and J lost 3 bases, with 4 bases between them. The V gene's germline CDR1 is LGHNT and CDR2 FRNRAP. The CDR3 sequence is CASGPHTGELFF. The DNA for the CDR3 is TGTGCTAGTGGTCCTCACACCGGGGAGCTGTTTTTT.

This clone was counted at least ten times. The CDR3 nucleotides read TGCAGCGTTTTAGACAGCTACGAGCAGTACTTC. Translated: CSVLDSYEQYF. This chain joins TRBV29-1 and TRBJ2-7; possible D gene TRBD1, 5 bases. Germline lookup yields CDR1 SQVTM and CDR2 ANQGSEA. This CDR3 contains 11 residues. Trimming pared 5 bases from V and 3 bases from J, leaving 8 bases between.

This clone was seen only a few times. The chain has TRBV5-1 and TRBJ2-1, with 10 bases lining up with TRBD1. Germline CDR1 reads SGHRS; CDR2 reads YFSETQ. The CDR3 runs to 15 residues. J lost 4 bases, V lost 4 bases, and 5 bases had no gene match. The CDR3 DNA reads as TGCGCCAGCAGCGTCGGGACAGGGGAATACAATGAGCAGTTCTTC. As protein: CASSVGTGEYNEQFF. The variable domain in full, with the rest retrieved from reference TRBV5-1 and TRBJ2-1, is KAGVTQTPRYLIKTRGQQVTLSCSPISGHRSVSWYQQTPGQGLQFLFEYFSETQRNKGNFPGRFSGRQFSNSRSEMNVSTLELGDSALYLCASSVGTGEYNEQFFGPGTRLTVL.